These T cell receptor beta chains were read from a single sample in a study of neurological immune-mediated disorders. MiXCR, run by TCRdb on the 5' RACE reads, gives a single entry per CDR3 protein. The sample lists roughly 40,000 distinct CDR3 sequences, approximately 2.4% seen once, with 2% to 3% in the top ten. Material: PBMCs. The receptor set was obtained from a man aged 45-65 years with multiple sclerosis. Each CDR3 is given without its conserved first and last residue. The order of the fields is J gene, V gene, CDR3 protein.

TRBJ2-1	TRBV29-1	SVGDVSSYNEQF
TRBJ2-5	TRBV7-3	ASSLQPGKTETQY
TRBJ1-2	TRBV20-1	SARAGTANYGYT
TRBJ1-6	TRBV7-9	ASSLEVSNSPLH
TRBJ1-1	TRBV12-3/TRBV12-4	ASSPSQGALGHEAF
TRBJ2-1	TRBV12-3/TRBV12-4	ASSMRTSGEYEQF
TRBJ1-2	TRBV5-6	ASSLAGNYGYT
TRBJ1-1	TRBV5-1	ASRPDLEIYNTEAF
TRBJ2-1	TRBV29-1	SVEENRVHNEQF
TRBJ1-3	TRBV5-1	ASSLDTVGNTIY
TRBJ1-1	TRBV27	ASSLIGTDTEAF
TRBJ2-1	TRBV5-6	ASSSTSGGALAEQF
TRBJ1-1	TRBV7-8	ASSLWNTEAF
TRBJ2-7	TRBV21-1	ASSAPGRSYEQY
TRBJ2-1	TRBV12-3/TRBV12-4	ASSGTVHVYNEVQF
TRBJ1-5	TRBV10-2	ASSELGNQPQH
TRBJ2-1	TRBV3-1	ASSQDTAGASLNEQF
TRBJ2-5	TRBV7-2	ASSLSDREETQY
TRBJ2-5	TRBV12-3/TRBV12-4	ASSWSGSASETQY
TRBJ1-2	TRBV20-1	SASIGEGSSNYGYT
TRBJ2-3	TRBV6-2/TRBV6-3	ASSLATDTTDTQY
TRBJ1-5	TRBV20-1	SAAQGLGQPQH
TRBJ1-1	TRBV18	ASSPQRAGAF
TRBJ2-1	TRBV10-3	AISETVYNEQF
TRBJ1-1	TRBV29-1	SVGDRLNTEAF
TRBJ1-5	TRBV12-3/TRBV12-4	ASSPGRGTQPQH
TRBJ1-1	TRBV5-1	ASSRAGGNEAF
TRBJ2-5	TRBV2	ASTTTQTGSETQY
TRBJ2-3	TRBV2	ASRPAADTQY
TRBJ2-7	TRBV5-1	ASSLTTNYEQY
TRBJ1-4	TRBV20-1	SAGQETNEKLF
TRBJ1-1	TRBV6-5	ASSTVPGQEAF
TRBJ1-6	TRBV12-3/TRBV12-4	ASSAGTGRRYSPLH
TRBJ2-5	TRBV25-1	ASSGVGGGLTQY
TRBJ1-5	TRBV20-1	SVSLGVYQPQH
TRBJ1-1	TRBV7-8	ASRLQGLTEAF
TRBJ1-2	TRBV5-5	ASSLDLTYT
TRBJ2-7	TRBV5-1	ASSVTDSLFYEQY
TRBJ1-1	TRBV6-2/TRBV6-3	ASSYPPGFMNTEAF
TRBJ2-2	TRBV12-3/TRBV12-4	ASSFGGNTGELF
TRBJ1-3	TRBV3-1	ASSQVLGGPGNTIY
TRBJ2-7	TRBV9	ASSVTGSYEQY
TRBJ1-1	TRBV5-1	ASSPGDGGAEAF
TRBJ2-5	TRBV4-1	ASSQDAGDQETQY
TRBJ1-2	TRBV7-2	ASSASVGDYGYT
TRBJ2-7	TRBV7-2	ASRKGQGSYEQY
TRBJ2-2	TRBV4-3	ASSLASGELF
TRBJ1-5	TRBV20-1	SARRSRGSNQPQH
TRBJ2-1	TRBV12-3/TRBV12-4	ASTGPGGEQF
TRBJ2-3	TRBV10-3	AIRGRANTDTQY
TRBJ1-4	TRBV6-1	ASSEAPKGSEKLF